This record looks at one T cell receptor beta chain sequence and its context. These data belong to a study of blood T cells in healthy people across ages. Together with a sample-barcoded 5' primer, a J-beta primer mix was included in a second PCR lasting about 7 to 11 cycles. TCRdb reprocessed the 5' RACE reads via MiXCR and lists one record per CDR3 protein. The profile shows more than 1,000,000 distinct CDR3 sequences, roughly 24% of them singletons. Germline loops: CDR1 MDHEN, CDR2 SYDVKM. This CDR3 region has 16 residues. Losses at the gene ends were 7 bases for V and 0 bases for J; bases not matched to a gene: 11. The sample was also linked to a second study, of T cells of mothers and their children.

Sequences were obtained from blood. The rearrangement links TRBV28 to TRBJ2-5, with 7 bases aligning to TRBD2. This receptor was obtained from a girl aged 2 to 10 in good health. CDR3 coding DNA: TGTGCCAGCACCACCGCTCGGGGAGGGGACCAAGAGACCCAGTACTTC. As protein: CASTTARGGDQETQYF.